The clone carrying this T cell receptor beta chain has only one observation. Its antigen is as yet unknown. Assay used: immunoSEQ multiplex PCR; TCRdb lists only in-frame clones, some missing. Of about 2.4 million clones listed, over 85% were seen once; the top ten hold about 0.34%. CDR3 size: 13 residues. V was cut by 5 bases and J by 2 bases, with 10 bases left in between. Germline V gene lookup returns CDR1 SEHNR and CDR2 FQNEAQ (reference sequence). The sample comes from a study of shared clonotypes between healthy human individuals. Study-level information: Each donor contributed plates that comprised three CD4 naive, three CD4 memory, two CD8 naive and one CD8 memory.

General study results and limits: Naive CD4 clonotypes overlapped across a handful of donors at roughly 4.5%. Memory subsets generally showed smaller estimated richness than naive subsets did. Clonotype sharing across donors was expected to vary with sequencing depth.

This TCR came from a man aged 18 to 30 in good health. Some clones in this sample may be carry-over from other donors' samples. This chain joins TRBV7-9 and TRBJ2-7; D remains unclear. Material: naive CD4+ T cells from PBMCs. The subset denotes: CD45RA+ positively selected. In DNA, the CDR3 is TGTGCCAGCAGCCCAGCAGCAACCTACGAGCAGTACTTC. Amino acid sequence: CASSPAATYEQYF.